A single sample is the source of the 29 T cell receptor beta chains below, sequenced in a study of T cell repertoires in cytomegalovirus infection (dated 2019 in TCRdb). Reads for this sample came from an Illumina HiSeq 1500. Using fastp trimming at Q25 and MiXCR clonotype assembly, TCRdb reanalyzed the public sequencing data and kept in-frame beta chains. Duplicate CDR3 protein sequences are folded into a single record with the most common DNA and genes. This sample is represented by 250,000 to 300,000 distinct CDR3 sequences; approximately 15% of them were singletons. The ten most abundant clones make up roughly 9.7% of the sample. Material: PBMCs. These receptors originate from a human donor in good health (CMV status not recorded). Some clones in this sample may be carry-over from other donors' samples.

The chain employs TRBV10-2 and TRBJ1-2; TRBD1 is a possible D gene (5 bases). Germline V CDR1 and CDR2: WSHSY, SAAADI. V lost 9 bases to trimming and J lost 4 bases, with 15 bases between them. This CDR3 region has 13 residues. The CDR3 coding sequence is TGCGCCAGTACGGGCGGGGGAGTCTATGGCTACACCTTC. The encoded protein is CASTGGGVYGYTF.

This clonotype was picked up many times. In nucleotides, the CDR3 is TGTGCCAGCAGTACCGACGGCTACGAGCAGTACTTC. Translation gives CASSTDGYEQYF. The genes are TRBV7-9 and TRBJ2-7; D is ambiguous. The length of the CDR3 is 12 residues. CDR1 and CDR2 from the germline V gene are SEHNR and FQNEAQ (reference sequence). V was shortened by 6 bases and J by 3 bases, with 9 bases between the two germline ends.

The rearrangement links TRBV2 to TRBJ1-4; D remains unclear. CDR1 and CDR2 (germline): SNHLY, FYNNEI. Trimming shortened V by 8 bases and J by 1 base, and 14 bases separated the two germline ends. This CDR3 has 15 residues. CDR3 nucleotide sequence: TGTGCCAGCCGCATGTCGGCGGAAACTAATGAAAAACTGTTTTTT. Its protein is CASRMSAETNEKLFF.

This clonotype was recorded many times. The rearrangement uses TRBV7-6 and TRBJ2-4; D may be TRBD1 (5 bases). The CDR3 is 17 residues long. The V end lost 1 base, the J end lost 1 base, and 14 bases lay between the germline ends. The germline gives CDR1 SGHVS, CDR2 FNYEAQ. CDR3 in amino acids: CASSLVAGQRAKNIQYF. CDR3 nucleotide sequence: TGTGCCAGCAGCTTAGTTGCAGGACAAAGGGCCAAAAACATTCAGTACTTC.

This clonotype was seen many times. The chain joins TRBV28 to TRBJ2-1, with D tentatively TRBD2 (6 bases). V was pared by 6 bases and J by 4 bases, with 13 bases between. Germline values: CDR1 MDHEN, CDR2 SYDVKM. This CDR3 comprises 14 residues. CDR3 region: CASRPGTEYNEQFF. The DNA for the CDR3 is TGTGCCAGCAGACCCGGGACTGAATACAATGAGCAGTTCTTC.

The chain uses TRBV20-1 and TRBJ2-3; TRBD2 is a possible D gene (5 bases). With 5 bases removed from V and 8 bases from J, the gap between germline ends came to 20 bases. CDR1 DFQATT and CDR2 SNEGSKA come from the germline V gene (reference sequence). The CDR3 has 14 amino acids. CDR3: CSASLIQRSGTQYF. The CDR3 DNA follows: TGCAGTGCTTCCCTCATTCAAAGAAGCGGTACGCAGTATTTT.

This chain uses TRBV10-3 with TRBJ2-1; D might be TRBD2 (6 bases). There are 13 residues in the CDR3. Trimming stripped 10 bases from V and 0 bases from J, with 10 bases between. Germline V CDR1 and CDR2: ENHRY, SYGVKD. The CDR3 sequence is CATTDYSYNEQFF. The DNA for the CDR3 is TGTGCCACGACGGACTACTCCTACAATGAGCAGTTCTTC.

This clonotype was recorded a few times. V gene TRBV20-1 combines with J gene TRBJ1-5; D uncertain. V lost 6 bases and J 7 bases, leaving 19 bases between the germline ends. The CDR3 totals 14 residues. Germline loops: CDR1 DFQATT, CDR2 SNEGSKA (reference sequence). The CDR3 nucleotides are TGCAGTGCCAACTCGCCCGGGGAGAGACAGCCCCAGCATTTT. This gives the protein CSANSPGERQPQHF.

At least ten counts were recorded for this clonotype. The V and J genes are TRBV19 and TRBJ1-1; D gene uncertain. The CDR3 is 13 residues long. V gave up 3 bases and J gave up 0 bases, with 5 bases separating them. Germline V gene lookup returns CDR1 LNHDA and CDR2 SQIVND (reference sequence). For the CDR3, the DNA is TGTGCCAGTAGTATGGGGTTGAACACTGAAGCTTTCTTT. Translating gives CASSMGLNTEAFF.

This sequence joins TRBV9 and TRBJ2-7; D is unclear. V shed 4 bases and J shed 2 bases, with 10 bases lying between them. The germline gives CDR1 SGDLS, CDR2 YYNGEE. The CDR3 sequence is 13 residues long. The CDR3, as DNA: TGTGCCAGCAGCACGTCAGGAACCTACGAGCAGTACTTC. This sequence encodes CASSTSGTYEQYF.

The sample holds many counts of this clonotype. The genes are TRBV7-6 and TRBJ2-3; perhaps TRBD1 as D (7 bases). Germline V CDR1 and CDR2: SGHVS, FNYEAQ. This CDR3 is built from 14 residues. Trimming shortened V by 5 bases and J by 9 bases, and 18 bases separated the two germline ends. CDR3: CASSLTSSGGTQYF. CDR3 coding DNA: TGTGCCAGCAGCCTCACGAGCTCAGGGGGGACGCAGTATTTT.

The chain joins TRBV10-3 to TRBJ2-5, with D unresolved. Germline V gives CDR1 ENHRY, CDR2 SYGVKD. The CDR3 is made up of 13 amino acids. V was cut by 3 bases and J by 5 bases, with 10 bases left in between. CDR3 DNA sequence: TGTGCCATCAGTGATTTAGGTTACGAGACCCAGTACTTC. As protein: CAISDLGYETQYF.

This clonotype has more than one count but fewer than ten. The chain joins TRBV29-1 to TRBJ1-2; 8 nucleotides align to TRBD1. This CDR3 spans 14 amino acids. Per germline, CDR1 SQVTM and CDR2 ANQGSEA. Trimming at V came to 6 bases and at J to 2 bases, leaving 8 bases not matched to a gene. The CDR3 loop is CSVKDRAENYGYTF. Written as DNA, the CDR3 is TGCAGCGTCAAGGACAGGGCTGAGAACTATGGCTACACCTTC. Supplemented by reference TRBV29-1 and TRBJ1-2, the full variable domain reads SAVISQKPSRDICQRGTSLTIQCQVDSQVTMMFWYRQQPGQSLTLIATANQGSEATYESGFVIDKFPISRPNLTFSTLTVSNMSPEDSSIYLCSVKDRAENYGYTFGSGTRLTVV.

V and J are TRBV4-1 and TRBJ1-1; maybe TRBD1 (6 bases). The V gene's germline CDR1 is MGHRA and CDR2 YSYEKL. Trimming pared 0 bases from V and 1 base from J, leaving 12 bases between. The CDR3 consists of 16 residues. CDR3: CASSQEQGRKNTEAFF. CDR3 bases: TGCGCCAGCAGCCAAGAACAGGGTAGGAAGAACACTGAAGCTTTCTTT.

This clonotype turned up a few times. One junction end does not reproduce the germline sequence, and a read error may be involved. J is TRBJ2-1 and V is TRBV11-2; TRBD2 aligns across 11 bases. Germline V gene data show CDR1 as SGHAT and CDR2 as FQNNGV. There are 16 residues in the CDR3. CDR3 coding DNA: TGTGCCAGCAACTTAGTCCCTAGCGGGAGGATAAATGAGCAGTTCTTC. Its protein is CASNLVPSGRINEQFF.

This clonotype was counted many times. The V gene is TRBV7-3, the J gene TRBJ2-1; 10 nucleotides align to TRBD2. This CDR3 is 17 amino acids long. Looked up from germline, CDR1 is SGHTA and CDR2 is FQGTGA. The V and J ends lost 4 bases and 0 bases, in that order; junction bases with no gene match: 6. Here the CDR3 DNA reads TGTGCCAGCAGCTCCAGCGGGGGGGCCTTCTCCTACAATGAGCAGTTCTTC. Protein sequence: CASSSSGGAFSYNEQFF. The full variable domain, with the rest looked up from reference TRBV7-3 and TRBJ2-1, is GAGVSQTPSNKVTEKGKYVELRCDPISGHTALYWYRQSLGQGPEFLIYFQGTGAADDSGLPNDRFFAVRPEGSVSTLKIQRTERGDSAVYLCASSSSGGAFSYNEQFFGPGTRLTVL.

This clonotype appeared a few times. The chain links TRBV20-1 to TRBJ2-3; a possible D gene is TRBD2 (7 bases). The CDR3 length is 14 residues. Germline loops: CDR1 DFQATT, CDR2 SNEGSKA (reference sequence). V was shortened by 2 bases and J by 3 bases, with 12 bases between the two germline ends. CDR3 protein: CSARMGGRTDTQYF. The DNA for the CDR3 is TGCAGTGCTAGAATGGGGGGGCGTACAGATACGCAGTATTTT.

This clonotype was seen only a few times. The chain combines TRBV4-3 with TRBJ1-5, with 7 bases aligning to TRBD1. The CDR3 is made up of 15 amino acids. J gave up 0 bases and V 3 bases, and 2 bases lay outside the gene matches. CDR1 and CDR2 from the germline V gene are LGHNA and YSLEER. CDR3 loop: CASSQGQYSNQPQHF. The DNA of the CDR3 is TGCGCCAGCAGCCAGGGACAGTATAGCAATCAGCCCCAGCATTTT.

This clonotype has just a few counts. The J gene is TRBJ2-7, the V gene TRBV20-1; tentatively, D is TRBD2 (5 bases). The CDR3 length is 13 residues. Trimming removed 3 bases at V and 1 base at J, with 10 bases between. Germline CDR1 is DFQATT and CDR2 is SNEGSKA (reference sequence). CDR3 sequence: CSASSAESYEQYF. CDR3 coding DNA: TGCAGTGCTAGTTCAGCGGAGTCCTACGAGCAGTACTTC.

This clonotype was picked up a small number of times. The chain is built from TRBV20-1 and TRBJ2-1; 11 nucleotides match TRBD2. V shed 1 base, J shed 5 bases, and the junction held 4 bases outside the gene matches. The CDR3 runs to 15 residues. Germline CDR1 is DFQATT and CDR2 is SNEGSKA (reference sequence). The CDR3 region has the DNA TGCAGTGCTAGAGCACTAGCGGGAGTGAACAATGAGCAGTTCTTC. The encoded protein is CSARALAGVNNEQFF.

This clonotype was seen a few times. V usage is TRBV19 and J usage is TRBJ1-4; D possibly corresponds to TRBD1 (5 bases). The CDR3 runs to 14 residues. Germline CDR1 is LNHDA and CDR2 is SQIVND (reference sequence). Trimming cost V 6 bases and J 6 bases, with 14 bases left between them. The CDR3 region is CASRWDLMDEKLFF. The CDR3 coding sequence is TGTGCCAGTAGGTGGGACCTCATGGATGAAAAACTGTTTTTT.

This clonotype was observed at least ten times. The V call is TRBV7-2, the J call TRBJ2-4; D could derive from TRBD1 or TRBD2 (5 bases each). The V end was cut by 5 bases, the J end by 8 bases, with 16 bases between. This CDR3 region has 14 residues. Germline CDR1 and CDR2: SGHTA and FQGNSA. CDR3 sequence reads: CASSPRQWGDIQYF. Here the CDR3 DNA reads TGTGCCAGCAGCCCCAGACAGTGGGGAGACATTCAGTACTTC. The entire variable domain, with the rest obtained from reference TRBV7-2 and TRBJ2-4, is as follows: GAGVSQSPSNKVTEKGKDVELRCDPISGHTALYWYRQSLGQGLEFLIYFQGNSAPDKSGLPSDRFSAERTGGSVSTLTIQRTQQEDSAVYLCASSPRQWGDIQYFGAGTRLSVL.

As to this clonotype: The CDR3 end shows no conserved phenylalanine or tryptophan, and so a read error is likely. The genes are TRBV6-6 and TRBJ2-1; the D gene could be TRBD1 or TRBD2 (6 bases each). Trimming removed 6 bases from V and 7 bases from J, with 16 bases in between. This CDR3 has 14 amino acids. Germline-derived CDR1 and CDR2 are MNHNY and SVGAGI (reference sequence). The CDR3 loop is CASSGFGGRNEQFL. The CDR3 DNA reads TGTGCCAGCAGCGGGTTTGGGGGGCGAAATGAGCAGTTCCTC.

This clonotype was counted between two and nine times. The V call is TRBV6-1, the J call TRBJ2-1; a possible D gene is TRBD2 (6 bases). CDR1 is MNHNS and CDR2 is SASEGT in the germline V gene. V gave up 5 bases and J gave up 9 bases, with 23 bases separating them. The CDR3 extends over 16 amino acids. The CDR3 DNA reads TGTGCCAGCAGTCCCCCCCGGGAGCAAAGGATTAGTGAGCAGTTCTTC. Translating gives CASSPPREQRISEQFF.

This clonotype was counted a few times. The chain employs TRBV7-2 and TRBJ2-7, with TRBD1 as a possible D gene (6 bases). CDR3 length: 14 residues. Between the trimmed V and J ends, which lost 2 bases and 3 bases, there was a span of 11 bases. CDR1 and CDR2 from the germline V gene are SGHTA and FQGNSA. The CDR3 spells CASSLQGYGYEQYF. Written as DNA, the CDR3 is TGTGCCAGCAGCTTACAGGGGTACGGCTACGAGCAGTACTTC.

This chain links TRBV27 with TRBJ2-7, with TRBD1 as a possible D gene (5 bases). The CDR3 loop spans 13 amino acids. Germline V lookup: CDR1 MNHEY, CDR2 SMNVEV (reference sequence). V lost 6 bases to trimming and J lost 3 bases, with 12 bases between them. CDR3 loop: CASSFGQVYEQYF. The DNA for the CDR3 is TGTGCCAGCAGCTTTGGACAAGTCTACGAGCAGTACTTC.

The V and J genes are TRBV18 and TRBJ2-7; D tentatively reads TRBD1 or TRBD2 (5 bases each). The CDR3 consists of 14 residues. The germline V gene has CDR1 KGHSH and CDR2 LQKENI. The ends were cut back, 3 bases at V and 3 bases at J, with 12 bases in the middle. CDR3 loop: CASSPPGPYYEQYF. CDR3 DNA sequence: TGTGCCAGCTCACCGCCGGGACCGTACTACGAGCAGTACTTC.

This clonotype was counted many times. The gene calls are TRBV4-1 and TRBJ2-7; D may correspond to TRBD1 or TRBD2 (6 bases each). CDR1 MGHRA and CDR2 YSYEKL come from the germline V gene. This CDR3 spans 14 amino acids. Deletions cut 4 bases from V and 2 bases from J, with 12 bases between. The CDR3 sequence: CASSPEGGTYEQYF. CDR3 in DNA: TGCGCCAGCAGCCCGGAGGGGGGAACCTACGAGCAGTACTTC.

This clonotype was picked up many times. The CDR3 reads CASTLRQGNAGELFF. CDR3 bases: TGTGCCAGCACCCTGAGACAGGGCAACGCCGGGGAGCTGTTTTTT. This chain links TRBV7-2 with TRBJ2-2, with 7 bases identical to TRBD1. CDR1 SGHTA and CDR2 FQGNSA come from the germline V gene. V was pared by 7 bases and J by 6 bases, with 11 bases of the junction left unmatched. The CDR3 totals 15 residues. Looking up the rest from reference TRBV7-2 and TRBJ2-2 gives the full variable domain: GAGVSQSPSNKVTEKGKDVELRCDPISGHTALYWYRQSLGQGLEFLIYFQGNSAPDKSGLPSDRFSAERTGGSVSTLTIQRTQQEDSAVYLCASTLRQGNAGELFFGEGSRLTVL.